A selection of T cell receptor beta chains follows, all from one sample in a study of post-analysis software for immune sequencing data. From the PCR reads, TCRdb called clonotypes with MiXCR, one entry per CDR3 protein. The table has fewer than 850,000 distinct CDR3 sequences, 30% seen once. The specimen was blood. The origin of the receptors is a girl aged 10 to 17 with multiple sclerosis. CDR3s include the opening cysteine and the closing phenylalanine or tryptophan. D genes are given only for firm matches. Not all rows give a size; the values are once, few, many and, for expanded clones, a class.

>.|few|TRBV4-1|TRBJ2-3
CASSQDGWQEEDTQYF
TGCGCCAGCAGCCAAGACGGGTGGCAGGAGGAGGATACGCAGTATTTT
>.|.|TRBV28|TRBJ1-5
CACRGPGGNQPQHF
TGTGCCTGCCGAGGCCCGGGGGGCAATCAGCCCCAGCATTTT
>.|.|TRBV7-8|TRBJ1-1
CASSINGGGALGTEAFF
TGTGCCAGCAGTATCAATGGAGGGGGAGCTTTGGGCACTGAAGCTTTCTTT
>.|few|TRBV20-1|TRBJ2-5
CSARQMETQYF
TGCAGTGCTAGGCAGATGGAGACCCAGTACTTC
>TRBD2|.|TRBV28|TRBJ2-7
CTSSLGAGRAEQYF
TGTACCAGCAGTTTAGGGGCAGGGAGGGCCGAGCAGTACTTC
>.|.|TRBV21-1|TRBJ2-5
CASSRDSRYF
TGTGCCAGCAGCAGGGACAGCCGGTACTTC
>.|.|TRBV20-1|TRBJ1-5
CSARQGRGQPQHF
TGCAGTGCTCGACAAGGCCGGGGTCAGCCCCAGCATTTT
>.|.|TRBV29-1|TRBJ2-1
CSVMDGYNEQFF
TGCAGCGTGATGGACGGCTACAATGAGCAGTTCTTC
>.|few|TRBV6-5|TRBJ2-1
CASSYTGLPPFSYNEQFF
TGTGCCAGCAGTTATACGGGGCTTCCCCCATTTTCCTACAATGAGCAGTTCTTC
>TRBD2|few|TRBV10-3|TRBJ2-7
CAISEHSGDRYEQYF
TGTGCCATCAGTGAGCATAGCGGGGACCGCTACGAGCAGTACTTC
>TRBD2|.|TRBV20-1|TRBJ2-1
CSARDIASGIYNVQFF
TGCAGTGCCAGAGATATCGCTAGCGGGATCTACAATGTGCAGTTCTTC
>.|few|TRBV2|TRBJ2-3
CASSEPYSTDTQYF
TGTGCCAGCAGTGAACCGTATAGCACAGATACGCAGTATTTT
>.|.|TRBV7-8|TRBJ2-3
CASSLSPARENYTDTQYF
TGTGCCAGCAGCCTATCGCCGGCCCGGGAGAACTATACAGATACGCAGTATTTT
>TRBD1|.|TRBV29-1|TRBJ2-7
CSVEVWDSQYNEQYF
TGCAGCGTTGAAGTATGGGACAGCCAGTACAATGAGCAGTACTTC
>.|.|TRBV7-2|TRBJ2-5
CASSFPGGLLLREQYF
TGTGCCAGCAGCTTTCCTGGGGGCCTCCTTCTAAGAGAGCAGTACTTC
>TRBD1|.|TRBV7-2|TRBJ2-5
CASSGDRARETQYF
TGTGCCAGCAGCGGGGACAGGGCCAGAGAGACCCAGTACTTC
>.|many|TRBV6-5|TRBJ2-7
CASAVGSEQYF
TGTGCCAGCGCGGTAGGGTCCGAGCAGTACTTC
>TRBD1|.|TRBV3-1|TRBJ1-5
CASSPTGGLDQPQHF
TGTGCCAGCAGCCCGACAGGGGGTTTGGATCAGCCCCAGCATTTT
>TRBD1|few|TRBV6-6|TRBJ1-2
CASAGQGVDYGYTF
TGTGCCAGCGCAGGACAGGGGGTGGACTATGGCTACACCTTC
>TRBD1|once|TRBV6-2/TRBV6-3|TRBJ2-2
CASSYSPGTGDTGELFF
TGTGCCAGCAGTTACTCCCCAGGGACAGGGGACACCGGGGAGCTGTTTTTT
>TRBD1|.|TRBV2|TRBJ1-4
CASRQGQGGEKLFF
TGTGCCAGCAGACAGGGACAGGGAGGGGAAAAACTGTTTTTT
>TRBD1|few|TRBV4-3|TRBJ2-7
CASSQEQDRGREQYF
TGCGCCAGCAGCCAAGAGCAAGACAGGGGTCGCGAGCAGTACTTC
>.|.|TRBV4-1|TRBJ2-7
CASSQEVYGYEQYF
TGCGCCAGCAGCCAAGAAGTTTACGGGTACGAGCAGTACTTC
>TRBD1|.|TRBV5-1|TRBJ1-5
CASSPNPGQGHQPQHF
TGCGCCAGCAGCCCTAACCCGGGACAGGGACATCAGCCCCAGCATTTT
>TRBD2|.|TRBV12-5|TRBJ2-1
CASGSPRSGGGSYNEQFF
TGTGCTAGTGGTTCCCCACGTAGCGGGGGAGGCTCCTACAATGAGCAGTTCTTC
>.|.|TRBV29-1|TRBJ2-5
CSVEDPLGRIMTQYF
TGCAGCGTTGAAGACCCCCTGGGGAGAATTATGACCCAGTACTTC
>.|.|TRBV20-1|TRBJ1-1
CSAEVPPDMNTEAFF
TGCAGCGCCGAGGTCCCACCAGATATGAACACTGAAGCTTTCTTT
>.|.|TRBV28|TRBJ2-5
CASSPRRTGQETQYF
TGTGCCAGCAGTCCCCGCCGGACGGGCCAAGAGACCCAGTACTTC
>TRBD1|.|TRBV29-1|TRBJ2-7
CSVGGQGIVEQYF
TGCAGCGTTGGGGGACAGGGAATCGTCGAGCAGTACTTC
>TRBD2|.|TRBV7-2|TRBJ2-7
CASSLTSGSGYEQYF
TGTGCCAGCAGCCTAACTAGCGGGAGTGGGTACGAGCAGTACTTC
>.|.|TRBV3-1|TRBJ1-4
CASSQEYGATNEKLFF
TGTGCCAGCAGCCAAGAGTACGGTGCAACTAATGAAAAACTGTTTTTT
>.|.|TRBV14|TRBJ2-7
CASSQVGLEWYEQYF
TGTGCCAGCAGCCAAGTAGGCTTAGAATGGTACGAGCAGTACTTC
>TRBD2|.|TRBV7-6|TRBJ2-1
CASSSDQGLAGISSHNEQFF
TGTGCCAGCAGCTCCGACCAGGGACTAGCGGGGATTAGCTCCCACAATGAGCAGTTCTTC
>.|.|TRBV20-1|TRBJ1-5
CSARIGTPFRQPQHF
TGCAGTGCCCGCATCGGGACCCCATTTCGTCAGCCCCAGCATTTT
>.|few|TRBV7-9|TRBJ1-5
CASSLAQQPQHF
TGTGCCAGCAGCTTAGCACAGCAGCCCCAGCATTTT
>.|few|TRBV15|TRBJ2-5
CATSLPLDRETQYF
TGTGCCACCAGCCTTCCTCTAGACAGGGAGACCCAGTACTTC
>.|.|TRBV15|TRBJ2-3
CATSRDRERRHTDTQYF
TGTGCCACCAGCAGAGATAGGGAGCGGAGGCACACAGATACGCAGTATTTT
>.|.|TRBV6-2/TRBV6-3|TRBJ1-5
CASSEIGPLGNQPQHF
TGTGCCAGCTCGGAGATCGGGCCTCTCGGCAATCAGCCCCAGCATTTT
>TRBD1|.|TRBV7-2|TRBJ2-1
CASSRDRRGEQFF
TGTGCCAGCAGCCGGGACAGGAGGGGTGAGCAGTTCTTC
>.|few|TRBV29-1|TRBJ2-3
CSAGGTRALGTDTQYF
TGCAGCGCCGGCGGGACCCGCGCCCTTGGGACAGATACGCAGTATTTT
>.|.|TRBV25-1|TRBJ1-4
CASSLTKGKLFF
TGTGCCAGCAGCCTGACGAAAGGAAAACTGTTTTTT
>.|.|TRBV4-1|TRBJ2-3
CASSQYRGPGADTQYF
TGCGCCAGCAGCCAATACCGGGGGCCCGGGGCAGATACGCAGTATTTT
>TRBD2|.|TRBV28|TRBJ2-1
CASSLWTSGDSYNEQFF
TGTGCCAGCAGTTTATGGACTAGCGGGGACTCCTACAATGAGCAGTTCTTC
>.|.|TRBV9|TRBJ2-2
CASSVAQFVYPNTGELFF
TGTGCCAGCAGCGTAGCTCAGTTTGTCTACCCGAACACCGGGGAGCTGTTTTTT
>TRBD1|few|TRBV20-1|TRBJ2-1
CSAWDRGAPMGEQFF
TGCAGTGCTTGGGACAGGGGGGCCCCGATGGGTGAGCAGTTCTTC
>.|few|TRBV29-1|TRBJ1-2
CSVDGAGLSYGYTF
TGCAGCGTTGATGGGGCAGGACTGAGCTATGGCTACACCTTC
>TRBD2|.|TRBV6-2/TRBV6-3|TRBJ2-3
CASSYRGGGASADTQYF
TGTGCCAGCAGTTATCGAGGCGGGGGGGCCTCGGCAGATACGCAGTATTTT
>.|many|TRBV7-9|TRBJ1-2
CASSLDTPNYGYTF
TGTGCCAGCAGCCTGGATACACCTAACTATGGCTACACCTTC